This T cell receptor beta chain is drawn from a study of T cell changes during pregnancy in multiple sclerosis. Trimming at V came to 5 bases and at J to 2 bases, leaving 13 bases not matched to a gene. Germline V CDR1 and CDR2: SGDLS, YYNGEE. The CDR3 is 18 residues long. Sequencing was performed with immunoSEQ multiplex PCR; in TCRdb, only in-frame clones are kept and a portion is missing. The sample consists of around 110,000 clones, around 93% of them appearing once. Material: peripheral blood, obtained after pregnancy. The receptor was isolated from a female donor with multiple sclerosis, enrolled in a pregnancy study. The V and J genes are TRBV9 and TRBJ2-1; 10 nucleotides align to TRBD1. For the CDR3, the DNA is TGTGCCAGCAGTAGATATCCCGGGACAGGGGTCCCCTACAATGAGCAGTTCTTC. Translated: CASSRYPGTGVPYNEQFF.